This T cell receptor (beta chain) emerged from a study of shared clonotypes between healthy human individuals. This CDR3 is 15 amino acids long. With 6 bases clipped from V and 1 base from J, the junction kept 7 bases outside the gene matches. Germline lookup yields CDR1 KGHSH and CDR2 LQKENI. Over several immunoSEQ plates, each subset's genomic DNA was distributed in even portions. Source study methods: ImmunoSEQ gave junction-only sequences without quality scores, so filtering differed. Assay used: immunoSEQ multiplex PCR; TCRdb lists only in-frame clones, some missing. V and J calls and clone size come straight from that table; D and trimming were deduced from the DNA. The sample lists 800,000 to 950,000 clones; about 96% were seen once. It was CD45RO-negative cells, positively selected for CCR7, that made up naive CD8 cells, with terminally differentiated effector memory CD45RA+ cells excluded. Participating donors were healthy, HIV-negative adults free of recent acute infections or vaccinations.

The sequenced material came from naive CD8+ T cells sorted from blood. This TCR derives from a man aged 25 to 40 in good health. The rearrangement joins TRBV18 to TRBJ2-5; 8 nucleotides match TRBD2. The CDR3 spells CASSLQAGGQETQYF. CDR3 nucleotides: TGTGCCAGCTCCCTACAGGCGGGGGGCCAAGAGACCCAGTACTTC.